This is a list of T cell receptor beta chains from one sample in a study of blood T cells in healthy people across ages. TCRdb re-analysed the 5' RACE reads in MiXCR, keeping a single row per CDR3 protein. The top ten hold around 3.4% of the sample, which has hundreds of thousands of distinct CDR3 sequences, 21% seen once. Sequences were obtained from blood. These receptors all stem from a man in his 70s in good health. Both conserved end residues are part of each CDR3. The order of the fields is clone size, D gene, J gene, V gene, CDR3 DNA, CDR3 protein. A D gene is named only where the DNA matches it firmly. Only part of the rows carry a size: once, few, many, or a class if the clone is expanded.

-	TRBD2	TRBJ2-7	TRBV7-9	TGTGCCAGCAGCGAGACTAGCGGAGGGACCTACGAGCAGTACTTC	CASSETSGGTYEQYF
-	TRBD1	TRBJ1-2	TRBV3-1	TGTGCCAGCAGCCAAGATGGTGCAGGGGGCGCCTATGGCTACACCTTC	CASSQDGAGGAYGYTF
few	-	TRBJ2-1	TRBV20-1	TGCAGTGCTAGAGCAGGCGGCGGAGGATCTGAGCAGTTCTTC	CSARAGGGGSEQFF
-	-	TRBJ2-4	TRBV3-1	TGTGCCAGCAGTGCAGGGGGCCCGTCCGGGACTGGCGGGAGAGACATTCAGTACTTC	CASSAGGPSGTGGRDIQYF
-	TRBD2	TRBJ2-5	TRBV7-9	TGTGCCAGCAGCTTAGGAGGGACTAGCGGGACGGAGACCCAGTACTTC	CASSLGGTSGTETQYF
few	-	TRBJ1-1	TRBV4-3	TGCGCCAGCAGCCAAGATCAGGGGACACTAATTCGGGCTTTCTTT	CASSQDQGTLIRAFF
many	-	TRBJ2-5	TRBV12-3/TRBV12-4	TGTGCCAGCAGTCTATCGGACAGTACCTCATCGACCCAGTACTTC	CASSLSDSTSSTQYF
few	TRBD1	TRBJ1-1	TRBV6-5	TGTGCCAGCAGAGCCGGGACAGGAGCTTTCTTT	CASRAGTGAFF
-	-	TRBJ1-6	TRBV10-3	TGTGCCATCAGTGAGTCTGGGACTATTAATTCACCCCTCCACTTT	CAISESGTINSPLHF
-	-	TRBJ2-2	TRBV20-1	TGCAGTGCTAGAAGCGGGTCAGACACCGGGGAGCTGTTTTTT	CSARSGSDTGELFF
few	TRBD2	TRBJ2-7	TRBV10-1	TGCGCCAGCAGTGAGCGGGCTAGCGGGGCAACCTACGAGCAGTACTTC	CASSERASGATYEQYF
few	TRBD2	TRBJ2-4	TRBV20-1	TGCAGTGCTAGAGGCCCGCTAGCGGTTCTAGCCAAAAACATTCAGTACTTC	CSARGPLAVLAKNIQYF
few	-	TRBJ2-5	TRBV20-1	TGCAGTGCTTCCTCGGGAGCAACCTATCAAGAGACCCAGTACTTC	CSASSGATYQETQYF
few	-	TRBJ1-5	TRBV4-3	TGCGCCAGCAGCCAAGTCGCAGGGGACAATCAGCCCCAGCATTTT	CASSQVAGDNQPQHF
-	TRBD2	TRBJ2-3	TRBV20-1	TGCAGTGCTAGGATGCTAGCGGCGTACACAGATACGCAGTATTTT	CSARMLAAYTDTQYF
many	TRBD1	TRBJ2-2	TRBV18	TGTGCCAGCTCACTCCTAAGGGGGCAAAACACCGGGGAGCTGTTTTTT	CASSLLRGQNTGELFF
-	TRBD1	TRBJ2-7	TRBV7-3	TGTGCCAGCAGCTCCGGGACAGGGTACCACGAGCAGTACTTC	CASSSGTGYHEQYF
many	-	TRBJ2-7	TRBV3-1	TGTGCCAGCAGCCATTACACGTACGAGCAGTACTTC	CASSHYTYEQYF
-	-	TRBJ2-5	TRBV4-1	TGCGCCAGCAGCCAAGATCAACTAGGGCAGTGGGAGACCCAGTACTTC	CASSQDQLGQWETQYF
-	TRBD2	TRBJ2-3	TRBV7-2	TGTGCCAGCAGCAAAGCACGAGCGGGAGGGTCTACAGATACGCAGTATTTT	CASSKARAGGSTDTQYF
few	TRBD2	TRBJ2-1	TRBV7-9	TGTGCCAGCAGCTCCGGACTAGCGGGAAATTCCTACAATGAGCAGTTCTTC	CASSSGLAGNSYNEQFF
-	-	TRBJ1-4	TRBV11-2	TGTGCCAGCAGCTTAGACGCAGGGATTGCAACTAATGAAAAACTGTTTTTT	CASSLDAGIATNEKLFF
-	-	TRBJ2-5	TRBV20-1	TGCAGTGCTAACCCCTCCAAAGAGACCCAGTACTTC	CSANPSKETQYF
-	-	TRBJ1-1	TRBV7-9	TGTGCCAGCAGTCGTCATACTGAGAACACTGAAGCTTTCTTT	CASSRHTENTEAFF
-	TRBD2	TRBJ2-1	TRBV2	TGTGCCAGCAGTGTCCTTAGCGGGAGGGCCAAGGCGCAGTTCTTC	CASSVLSGRAKAQFF
few	TRBD2	TRBJ2-2	TRBV10-3	TGTGCCATCAGGAGCGGGAGAAAGGTCGGGGAGCTGTTTTTT	CAIRSGRKVGELFF
many	-	TRBJ2-4	TRBV6-5	TGTGCCAGCAGTTACTCGCAGGGGGCCAAAAACATTCAGTACTTC	CASSYSQGAKNIQYF
-	-	TRBJ1-2	TRBV12-5	TGTGCTAGTGGTTCCACTGTCGGGGCCGCTAACTATGGCTACACCTTC	CASGSTVGAANYGYTF
few	-	TRBJ1-2	TRBV20-1	TGCAGTGCAATTAACTATGGCTACACCTTC	CSAINYGYTF
-	TRBD1	TRBJ2-7	TRBV20-1	TGCAGTGCTAGAGAGGACAGGGACTACGAGCAGTACTTC	CSAREDRDYEQYF
many	-	TRBJ1-1	TRBV7-2	TGTGCCAGCAGCTTGGTGGTGAACACTGAAGCTTTCTTT	CASSLVVNTEAFF
once	-	TRBJ2-2	TRBV15	TGTGCCACCAGCAGAGTAGGAGGGCTACCTGTTACCGGGGAGCTGTTTTTT	CATSRVGGLPVTGELFF
few	TRBD1	TRBJ2-1	TRBV28	TGTGCCAGCAGTTTAGCGGGACAGGGGAAGGATGAGCAGTTCTTC	CASSLAGQGKDEQFF
-	TRBD2	TRBJ2-5	TRBV20-1	TGCAGTGCTGTCCTAGCGGCACTTCAAGAGACCCAGTACTTC	CSAVLAALQETQYF
few	-	TRBJ1-4	TRBV4-3	TGCGCCAGCAGCCTACTATTGGGCGGTTCTAATGAAAAACTGTTTTTT	CASSLLLGGSNEKLFF
-	TRBD2	TRBJ2-7	TRBV20-1	TGCAGTGCTAGAGATCGGCCGGACTTTAGCGGGAGTCCCTACGAGCAGTACTTC	CSARDRPDFSGSPYEQYF
few	-	TRBJ1-4	TRBV15	TGTGCCACCGGCAGAGATACCGTTACAACTAATGAAAAACTGTTTTTT	CATGRDTVTTNEKLFF
many	-	TRBJ2-1	TRBV18	TGTGCCAGCTCACCACGGCAGGGTGTTAATGAGCAGTTCTTC	CASSPRQGVNEQFF
-	-	TRBJ2-2	TRBV24-1	TGTGCCACCAGTGATACTTTAGCCCCCGGGGAGCTGTTTTTT	CATSDTLAPGELFF
few	-	TRBJ2-3	TRBV9	TGTGCCAGCAGCCCACGGACAGTGGGGGGGACGCAGTATTTT	CASSPRTVGGTQYF
few	TRBD2	TRBJ2-5	TRBV12-3/TRBV12-4	TGTGCCAGCAGTCTAACGGGAGGTGAGCGAGAGACCCAGTACTTC	CASSLTGGERETQYF
few	-	TRBJ2-3	TRBV20-1	TGCAGTGCTGACTCCGGGACAACTACAGATGCGCAGTATTTT	CSADSGTTTDAQYF
few	-	TRBJ1-2	TRBV25-1	TGTGCCAGCAGTGAACCGGGATCGACTTATGGCTACACCTTC	CASSEPGSTYGYTF
-	TRBD2	TRBJ2-7	TRBV3-1	TGTGCCAGCAGCTATATAGGGACTAGCGGGGGGGAGCAGTACTTC	CASSYIGTSGGEQYF
many	-	TRBJ2-7	TRBV15	TGTGCCACCAGCATTGGATCCTACGAGCAGTACTTC	CATSIGSYEQYF
few	-	TRBJ2-7	TRBV25-1	TGTGCCAGCAGTGAATATTTAGGGTCCTCCTACGAGCAGTACTTC	CASSEYLGSSYEQYF
-	-	TRBJ2-7	TRBV29-1	TGCAGCGTTATTTATGCCCCCGGAGGATACGAGCAGTACTTC	CSVIYAPGGYEQYF
-	-	TRBJ1-4	TRBV4-1	TGCGCCAGCAGCCCAAGACTCTCGGAAAAACTGTTTTTT	CASSPRLSEKLFF
few	TRBD1	TRBJ1-2	TRBV20-1	TGCAGTGCCTCCGGGACAGACTTCTATGGCTACACCTTC	CSASGTDFYGYTF
-	TRBD1	TRBJ2-7	TRBV28	TGTGCCAGCAGCGAGGGGACAGGGCGATACGAGCAGTACTTC	CASSEGTGRYEQYF
-	-	TRBJ2-2	TRBV13	TGTGCCAGCAGCCCCGATTTCACCGGGGAGCTGTTTTTT	CASSPDFTGELFF
few	TRBD1	TRBJ2-1	TRBV5-5	TGTGCCAGCAGCTTAAGGGGGCCCAGGGGGAATGAGCAGTTCTTC	CASSLRGPRGNEQFF
few	TRBD1	TRBJ2-5	TRBV30	TGTGCCTGGGCTAACAAGGACAGGGGAAGGGAGACCCAGTACTTC	CAWANKDRGRETQYF
-	TRBD1	TRBJ2-1	TRBV27	TGTGCCAGCAGTCAAAACAGGGGAATAATCCGCAATGAGCAGTTCTTC	CASSQNRGIIRNEQFF